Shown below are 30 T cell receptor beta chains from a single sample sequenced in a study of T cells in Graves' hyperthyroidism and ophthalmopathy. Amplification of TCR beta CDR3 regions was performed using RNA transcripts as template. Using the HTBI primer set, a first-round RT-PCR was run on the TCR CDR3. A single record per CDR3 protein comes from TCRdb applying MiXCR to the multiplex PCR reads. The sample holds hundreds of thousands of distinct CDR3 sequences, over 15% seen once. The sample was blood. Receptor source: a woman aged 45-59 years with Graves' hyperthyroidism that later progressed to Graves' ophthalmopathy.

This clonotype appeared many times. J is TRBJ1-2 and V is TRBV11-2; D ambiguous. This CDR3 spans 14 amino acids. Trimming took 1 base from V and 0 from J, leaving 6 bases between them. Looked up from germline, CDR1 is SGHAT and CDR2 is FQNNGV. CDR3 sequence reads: CASSLGATNYGYTF. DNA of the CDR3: TGTGCCAGCAGCTTAGGGGCCACTAACTATGGCTACACCTTC.

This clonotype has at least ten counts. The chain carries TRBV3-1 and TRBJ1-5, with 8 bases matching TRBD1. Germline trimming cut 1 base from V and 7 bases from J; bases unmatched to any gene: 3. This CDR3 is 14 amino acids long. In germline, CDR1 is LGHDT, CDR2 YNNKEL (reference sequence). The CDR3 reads CASSQGTGYQPQHF. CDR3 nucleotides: TGTGCCAGCAGCCAAGGGACAGGGTACCAGCCCCAGCATTTT.

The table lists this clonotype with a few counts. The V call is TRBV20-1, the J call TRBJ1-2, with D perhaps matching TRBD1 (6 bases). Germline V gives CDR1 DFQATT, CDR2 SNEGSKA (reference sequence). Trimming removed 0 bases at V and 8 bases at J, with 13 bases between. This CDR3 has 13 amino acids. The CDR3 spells CSAREGTHLGYTF. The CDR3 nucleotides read TGCAGTGCTAGAGAAGGGACACACCTAGGCTACACCTTC.

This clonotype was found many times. The CDR3, as DNA: TGTGCCAGCAGCCAAGGTGCCAGACAGGGGATTGTCAAAAACATTCAGTACTTC. Protein product: CASSQGARQGIVKNIQYF. The rearrangement links TRBV3-1 to TRBJ2-4; 8 positions match TRBD1. The J segment lost 3 bases and the V segment lost 1 base, leaving 11 bases of the junction unmatched. The CDR3 extends over 18 amino acids. CDR1 and CDR2 (germline): LGHDT, YNNKEL (reference sequence).

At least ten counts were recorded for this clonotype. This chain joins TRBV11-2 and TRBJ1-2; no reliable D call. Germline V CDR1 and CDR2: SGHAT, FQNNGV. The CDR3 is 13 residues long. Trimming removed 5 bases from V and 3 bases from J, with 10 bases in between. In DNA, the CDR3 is TGTGCCAGCAGCCTGGGGTCGGACTATGGCTACACCTTC. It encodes CASSLGSDYGYTF.

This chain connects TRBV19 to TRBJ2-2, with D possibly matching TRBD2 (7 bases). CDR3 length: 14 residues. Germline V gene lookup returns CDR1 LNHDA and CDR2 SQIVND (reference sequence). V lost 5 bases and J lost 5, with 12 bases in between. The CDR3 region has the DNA TGTGCCAGTAGTTGGGGGGGGCTAACCGGGGAGCTGTTTTTT. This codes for CASSWGGLTGELFF.

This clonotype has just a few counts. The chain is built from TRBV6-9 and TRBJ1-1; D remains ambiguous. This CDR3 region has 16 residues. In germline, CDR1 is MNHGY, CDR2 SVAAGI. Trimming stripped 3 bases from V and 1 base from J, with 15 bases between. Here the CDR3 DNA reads TGTGCCAGCAGTTACCGATGGGCGGGTTCGAACACTGAAGCTTTCTTT. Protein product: CASSYRWAGSNTEAFF.

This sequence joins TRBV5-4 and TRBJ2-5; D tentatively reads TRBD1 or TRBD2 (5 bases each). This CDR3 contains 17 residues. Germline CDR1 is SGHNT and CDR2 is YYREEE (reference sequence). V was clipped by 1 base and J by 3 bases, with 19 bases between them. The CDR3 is CASSLPRAGGSEETQYF. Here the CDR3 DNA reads TGTGCCAGCAGCTTGCCCAGGGCTGGGGGATCTGAAGAGACCCAGTACTTC.

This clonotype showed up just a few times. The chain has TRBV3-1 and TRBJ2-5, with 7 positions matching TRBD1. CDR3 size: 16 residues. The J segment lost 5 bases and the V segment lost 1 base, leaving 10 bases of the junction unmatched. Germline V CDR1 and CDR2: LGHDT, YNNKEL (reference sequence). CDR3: CASSQGEQGIGETQYF. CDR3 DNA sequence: TGTGCCAGCAGCCAAGGGGAACAGGGGATCGGGGAGACCCAGTACTTC.

For the CDR3, the DNA is TGTGCCAGCAGCGTAGAAAGATATTGGACTAGCGGGGTCAATGAGCAGTTCTTC. Its translation: CASSVERYWTSGVNEQFF. The chain has TRBV9 and TRBJ2-1, with 12 bases that match TRBD2. This CDR3 region has 18 residues. Unmatched junction bases numbered 10, after V lost 0 bases and J lost 6 bases. The germline CDR1 and CDR2 sequences are SGDLS and YYNGEE.

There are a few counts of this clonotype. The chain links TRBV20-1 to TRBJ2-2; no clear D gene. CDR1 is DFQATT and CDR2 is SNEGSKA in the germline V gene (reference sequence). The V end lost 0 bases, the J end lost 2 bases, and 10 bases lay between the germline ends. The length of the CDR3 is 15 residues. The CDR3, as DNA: TGCAGTGCTAGAGATCGGAGAGACAACACCGGGGAGCTGTTTTTT. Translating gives CSARDRRDNTGELFF.

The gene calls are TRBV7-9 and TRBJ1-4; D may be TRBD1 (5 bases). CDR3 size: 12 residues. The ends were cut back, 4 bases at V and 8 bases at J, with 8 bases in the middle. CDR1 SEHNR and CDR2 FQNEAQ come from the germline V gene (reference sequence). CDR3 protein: CASSWGREKLFF. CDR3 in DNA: TGTGCCAGCAGCTGGGGCCGGGAAAAACTGTTTTTT.

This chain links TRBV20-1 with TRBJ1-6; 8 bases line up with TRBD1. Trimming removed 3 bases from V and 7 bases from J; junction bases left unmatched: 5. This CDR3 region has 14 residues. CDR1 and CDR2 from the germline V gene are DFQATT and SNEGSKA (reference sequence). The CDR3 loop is CSASRQGINSPLHF. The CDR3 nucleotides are TGCAGTGCTAGCCGACAGGGGATAAATTCACCCCTCCACTTT.

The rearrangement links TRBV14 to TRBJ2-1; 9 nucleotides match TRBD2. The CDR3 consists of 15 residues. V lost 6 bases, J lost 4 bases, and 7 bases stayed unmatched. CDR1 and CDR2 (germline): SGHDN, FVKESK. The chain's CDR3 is CASRFSGGIYNEQFF. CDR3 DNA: TGTGCCAGCAGGTTTAGCGGGGGCATTTACAATGAGCAGTTCTTC. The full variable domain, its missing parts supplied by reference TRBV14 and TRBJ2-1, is EAGVTQFPSHSVIEKGQTVTLRCDPISGHDNLYWYRRVMGKEIKFLLHFVKESKQDESGMPNNRFLAERTGGTYSTLKVQPAELEDSGVYFCASRFSGGIYNEQFFGPGTRLTVL.

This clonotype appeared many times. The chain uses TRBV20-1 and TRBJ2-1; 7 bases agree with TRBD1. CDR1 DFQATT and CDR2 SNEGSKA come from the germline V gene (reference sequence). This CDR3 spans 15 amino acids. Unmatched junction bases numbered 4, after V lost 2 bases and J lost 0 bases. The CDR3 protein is CSARRQGYSYNEQFF. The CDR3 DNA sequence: TGCAGTGCTAGACGACAGGGCTACTCCTACAATGAGCAGTTCTTC.

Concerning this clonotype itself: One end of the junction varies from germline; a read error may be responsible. Here the CDR3 DNA reads TGTGCTAGCAGCATGACTAGCGGGGGGGCCTACAATGAGCAGTTCTTC. Translating gives CASSMTSGGAYNEQFF. The chain carries TRBV7-7 and TRBJ2-1; 14 bases match TRBD2. Germline-derived CDR1 and CDR2 are SSHAT and FNYEAQ (reference sequence). This CDR3 comprises 16 residues. Filled out from reference TRBV7-7 and TRBJ2-1, the complete variable domain reads GAGVSQSPRYKVTKRGQDVTLRCDPISSHATLYWYQQALGQGPEFLTYFNYEAQPDKSGLPSDRFSAERPEGSISTLTIQRTEQRDSAMYRCASSMTSGGAYNEQFFGPGTRLTVL.

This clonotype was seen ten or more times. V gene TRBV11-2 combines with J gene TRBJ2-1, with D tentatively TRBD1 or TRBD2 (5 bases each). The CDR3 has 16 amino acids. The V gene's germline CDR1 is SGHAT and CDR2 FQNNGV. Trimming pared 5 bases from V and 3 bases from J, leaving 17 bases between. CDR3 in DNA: TGTGCCAGCAGCCTGCCGGGGCAGGGTGACTACAATGAGCAGTTCTTC. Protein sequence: CASSLPGQGDYNEQFF.

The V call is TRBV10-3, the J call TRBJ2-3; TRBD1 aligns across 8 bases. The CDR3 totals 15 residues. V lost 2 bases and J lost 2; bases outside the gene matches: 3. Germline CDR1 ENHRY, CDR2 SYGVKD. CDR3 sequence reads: CAISEGRGHTDTQYF. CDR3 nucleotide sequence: TGTGCCATCAGTGAGGGCAGGGGGCACACAGATACGCAGTATTTT.

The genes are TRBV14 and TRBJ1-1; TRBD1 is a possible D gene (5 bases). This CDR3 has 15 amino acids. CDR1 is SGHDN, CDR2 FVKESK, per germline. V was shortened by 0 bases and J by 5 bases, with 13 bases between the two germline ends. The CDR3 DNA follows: TGTGCCAGCAGCCAAGATTTCGGGGGGAGGACTGAAGCTTTCTTT. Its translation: CASSQDFGGRTEAFF.

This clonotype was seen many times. As DNA, the CDR3 is TGTGCCAGCAGTTACTCGACGGGACAGATCTATGGCTACACCTTC. Its translation is CASSYSTGQIYGYTF. This rearrangement joins TRBV6-5 to TRBJ1-2, with 7 bases lining up with TRBD1. The germline CDR1 and CDR2 sequences are MNHEY and SVGAGI. The V gene end was trimmed by 0 bases and the J gene end by 4 bases; junction bases not matched to a gene: 5. This CDR3 is built from 15 residues.

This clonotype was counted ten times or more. CDR3 nucleotides: TGTGCCATCCTCAGCCGCGATGAGCAGTTCTTC. This gives the protein CAILSRDEQFF. V and J are TRBV10-3 and TRBJ2-1; D remains ambiguous. V was trimmed by 8 bases and J by 8 bases, leaving 10 bases between them. This CDR3 has 11 amino acids. Germline CDR1 and CDR2: ENHRY and SYGVKD.

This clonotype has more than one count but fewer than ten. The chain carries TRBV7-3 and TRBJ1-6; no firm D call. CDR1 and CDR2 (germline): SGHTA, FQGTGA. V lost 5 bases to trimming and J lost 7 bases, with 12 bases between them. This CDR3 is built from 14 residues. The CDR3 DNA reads TGTGCCAGCAGCCCCGAGGGAGGGAATTCACCCCTCCACTTT. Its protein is CASSPEGGNSPLHF.

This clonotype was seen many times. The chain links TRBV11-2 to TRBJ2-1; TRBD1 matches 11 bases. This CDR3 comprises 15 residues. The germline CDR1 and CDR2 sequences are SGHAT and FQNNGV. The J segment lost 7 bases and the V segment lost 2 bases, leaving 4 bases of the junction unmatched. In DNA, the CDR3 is TGTGCCAGCAGCTTAACCGGGACAGGGGGAAATGAGCAGTTCTTC. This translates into CASSLTGTGGNEQFF.

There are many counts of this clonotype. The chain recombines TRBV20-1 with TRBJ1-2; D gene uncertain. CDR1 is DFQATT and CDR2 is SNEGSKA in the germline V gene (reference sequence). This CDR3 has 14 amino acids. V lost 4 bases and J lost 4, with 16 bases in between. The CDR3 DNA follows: TGCAGTGCTACACCGCTTTGGGATGGCTATGGCTACACCTTC. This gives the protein CSATPLWDGYGYTF.

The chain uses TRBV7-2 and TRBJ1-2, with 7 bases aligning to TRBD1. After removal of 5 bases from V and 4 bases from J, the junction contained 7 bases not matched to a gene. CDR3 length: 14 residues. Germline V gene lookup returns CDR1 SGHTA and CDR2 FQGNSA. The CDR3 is CASSMDRRSYGYTF. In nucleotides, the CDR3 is TGTGCCAGCAGCATGGACAGGAGATCCTATGGCTACACCTTC.

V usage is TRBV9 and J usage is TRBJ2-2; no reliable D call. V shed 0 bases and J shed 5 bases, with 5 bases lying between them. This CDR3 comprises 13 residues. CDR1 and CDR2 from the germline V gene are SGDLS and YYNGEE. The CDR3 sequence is CASSVVLTGELFF. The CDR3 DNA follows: TGTGCCAGCAGCGTAGTTCTAACCGGGGAGCTGTTTTTT.

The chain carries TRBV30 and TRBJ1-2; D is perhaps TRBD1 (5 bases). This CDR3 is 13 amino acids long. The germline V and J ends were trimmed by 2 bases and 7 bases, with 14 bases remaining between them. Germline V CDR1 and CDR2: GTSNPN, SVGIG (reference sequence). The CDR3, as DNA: TGTGCCTGGAGTTTGGTAGGGACCGGTGGCTACACCTTC. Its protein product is CAWSLVGTGGYTF.

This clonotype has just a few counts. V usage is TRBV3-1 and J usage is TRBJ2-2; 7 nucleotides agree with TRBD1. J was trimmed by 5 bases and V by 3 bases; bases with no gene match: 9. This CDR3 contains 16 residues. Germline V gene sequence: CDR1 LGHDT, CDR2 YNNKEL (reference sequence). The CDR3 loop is CASSQPRGRGTGELFF. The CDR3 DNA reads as TGTGCCAGCAGCCAGCCTAGGGGGCGCGGAACCGGGGAGCTGTTTTTT.

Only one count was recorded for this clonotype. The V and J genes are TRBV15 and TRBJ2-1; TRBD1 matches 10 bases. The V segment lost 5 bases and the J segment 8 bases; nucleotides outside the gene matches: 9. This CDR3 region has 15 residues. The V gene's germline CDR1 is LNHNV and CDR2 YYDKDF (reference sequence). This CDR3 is CATSVRRQGAYEQFF. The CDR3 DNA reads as TGTGCCACCAGCGTTCGGCGACAGGGGGCCTATGAGCAGTTCTTC.

The CDR3 here is CSVASGPLNYGYTF. The DNA for the CDR3 is TGCAGCGTTGCGTCGGGACCCCTCAACTATGGCTACACCTTC. The genes are TRBV29-1 and TRBJ1-2, with D possibly being TRBD1 (5 bases). CDR1 is SQVTM, CDR2 ANQGSEA, per germline. This CDR3 contains 14 residues. V was shortened by 4 bases and J by 2 bases, with 14 bases between the two germline ends.